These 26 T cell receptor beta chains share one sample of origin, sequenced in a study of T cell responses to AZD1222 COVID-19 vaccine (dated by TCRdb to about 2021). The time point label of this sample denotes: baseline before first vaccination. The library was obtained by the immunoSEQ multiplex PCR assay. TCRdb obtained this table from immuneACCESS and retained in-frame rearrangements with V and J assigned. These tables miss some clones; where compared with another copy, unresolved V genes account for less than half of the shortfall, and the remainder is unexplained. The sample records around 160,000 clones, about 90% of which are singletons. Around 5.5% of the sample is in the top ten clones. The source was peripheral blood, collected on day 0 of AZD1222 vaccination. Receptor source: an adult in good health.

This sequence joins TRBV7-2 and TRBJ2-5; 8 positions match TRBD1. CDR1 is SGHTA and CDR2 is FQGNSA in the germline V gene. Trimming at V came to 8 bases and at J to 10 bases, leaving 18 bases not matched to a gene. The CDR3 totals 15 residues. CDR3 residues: CASAPLGQASLSQYF. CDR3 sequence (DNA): TGTGCCAGCGCTCCCCTGGGACAGGCCTCTTTAAGCCAGTACTTC.

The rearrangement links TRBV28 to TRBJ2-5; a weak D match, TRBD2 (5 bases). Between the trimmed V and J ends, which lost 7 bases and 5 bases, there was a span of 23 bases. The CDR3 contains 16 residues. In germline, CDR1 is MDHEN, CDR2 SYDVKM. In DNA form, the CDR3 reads TGTGCCAGCAATTTTTACGACTCCGGGAATCGGGAGACCCAGTACTTC. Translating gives CASNFYDSGNRETQYF.

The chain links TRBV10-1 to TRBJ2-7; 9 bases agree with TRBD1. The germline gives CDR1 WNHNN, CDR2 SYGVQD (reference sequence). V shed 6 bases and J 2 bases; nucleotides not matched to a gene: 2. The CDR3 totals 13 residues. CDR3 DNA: TGCGCCAGCAGGGACAGGGGTCCCTACGAGCAGTACTTC. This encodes CASRDRGPYEQYF.

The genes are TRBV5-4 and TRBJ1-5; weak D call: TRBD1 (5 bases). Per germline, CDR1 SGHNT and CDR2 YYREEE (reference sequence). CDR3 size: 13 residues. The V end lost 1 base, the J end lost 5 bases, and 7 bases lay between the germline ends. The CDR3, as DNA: TGTGCCAGCAGCTTGCAGGGCCATCAGCCCCAGCATTTT. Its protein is CASSLQGHQPQHF.

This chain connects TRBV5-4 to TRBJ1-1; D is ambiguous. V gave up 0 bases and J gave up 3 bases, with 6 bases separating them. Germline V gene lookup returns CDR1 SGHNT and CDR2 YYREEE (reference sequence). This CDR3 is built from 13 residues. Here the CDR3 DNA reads TGTGCCAGCAGCTTGGGGGGAGACACTGAAGCTTTCTTT. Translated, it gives CASSLGGDTEAFF.

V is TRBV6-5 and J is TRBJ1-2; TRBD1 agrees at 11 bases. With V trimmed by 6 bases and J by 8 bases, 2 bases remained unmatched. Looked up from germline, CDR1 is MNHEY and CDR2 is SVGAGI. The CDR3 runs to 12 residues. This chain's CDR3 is CASSRTGGGYTF. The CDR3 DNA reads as TGTGCCAGCAGCCGGACAGGGGGCGGCTACACCTTC.

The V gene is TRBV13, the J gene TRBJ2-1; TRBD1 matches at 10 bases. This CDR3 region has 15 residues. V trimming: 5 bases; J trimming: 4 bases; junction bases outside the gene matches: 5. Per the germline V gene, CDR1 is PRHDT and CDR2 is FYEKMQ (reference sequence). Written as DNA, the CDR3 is TGTGCCAGCAGCCCAGAGGGACAGGGGTACAATGAGCAGTTCTTC. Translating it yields CASSPEGQGYNEQFF.

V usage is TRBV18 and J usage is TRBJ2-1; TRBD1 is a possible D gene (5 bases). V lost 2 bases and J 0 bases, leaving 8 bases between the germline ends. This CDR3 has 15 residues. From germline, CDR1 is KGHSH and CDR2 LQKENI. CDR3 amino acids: CASSPGASSYNEQFF. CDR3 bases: TGTGCCAGCTCACCAGGGGCCAGCTCCTACAATGAGCAGTTCTTC.

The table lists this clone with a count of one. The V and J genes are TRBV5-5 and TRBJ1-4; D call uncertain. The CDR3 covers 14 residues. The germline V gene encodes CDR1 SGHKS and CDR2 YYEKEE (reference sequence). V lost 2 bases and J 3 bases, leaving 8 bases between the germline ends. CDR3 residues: CASSFIQPNEKLFF. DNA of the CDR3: TGTGCCAGCAGCTTTATCCAGCCTAATGAAAAACTGTTTTTT.

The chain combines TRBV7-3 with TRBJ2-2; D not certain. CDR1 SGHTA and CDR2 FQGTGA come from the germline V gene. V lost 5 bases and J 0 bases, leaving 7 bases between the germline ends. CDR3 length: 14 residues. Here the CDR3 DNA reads TGTGCCAGCAGCCCCCCCTCGAACACCGGGGAGCTGTTTTTT. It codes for CASSPPSNTGELFF.

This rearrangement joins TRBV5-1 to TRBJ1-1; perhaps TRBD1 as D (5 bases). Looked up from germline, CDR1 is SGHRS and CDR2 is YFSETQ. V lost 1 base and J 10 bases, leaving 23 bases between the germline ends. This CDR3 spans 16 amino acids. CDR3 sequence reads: CASSLQGSLRTLRAFF. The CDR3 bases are TGCGCCAGCAGCTTGCAGGGATCCTTGAGAACACTGAGAGCTTTCTTT. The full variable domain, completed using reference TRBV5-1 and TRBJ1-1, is KAGVTQTPRYLIKTRGQQVTLSCSPISGHRSVSWYQQTPGQGLQFLFEYFSETQRNKGNFPGRFSGRQFSNSRSEMNVSTLELGDSALYLCASSLQGSLRTLRAFFGQGTRLTVV.

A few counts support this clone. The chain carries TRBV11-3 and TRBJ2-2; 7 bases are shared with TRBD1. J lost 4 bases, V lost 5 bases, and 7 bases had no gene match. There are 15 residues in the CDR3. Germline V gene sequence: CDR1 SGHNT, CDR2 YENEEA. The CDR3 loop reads CASSLGGQFTGELFF. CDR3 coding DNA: TGTGCCAGCAGCCTAGGGGGCCAATTCACCGGGGAGCTGTTTTTT.

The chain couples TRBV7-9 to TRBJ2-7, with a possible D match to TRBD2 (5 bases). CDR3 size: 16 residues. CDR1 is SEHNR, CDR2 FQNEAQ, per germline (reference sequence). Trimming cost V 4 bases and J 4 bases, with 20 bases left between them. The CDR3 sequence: CASSSLYGLTSYEQYF. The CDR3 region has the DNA TGTGCCAGCAGCTCCTTATACGGACTGACTTCGTACGAGCAGTACTTC. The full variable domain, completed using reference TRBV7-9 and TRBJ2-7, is DTGVSQNPRHKITKRGQNVTFRCDPISEHNRLYWYRQTLGQGPEFLTYFQNEAQLEKSRLLSDRFSAERPKGSFSTLEIQRTEQGDSAMYLCASSSLYGLTSYEQYFGPGTRLTVT.

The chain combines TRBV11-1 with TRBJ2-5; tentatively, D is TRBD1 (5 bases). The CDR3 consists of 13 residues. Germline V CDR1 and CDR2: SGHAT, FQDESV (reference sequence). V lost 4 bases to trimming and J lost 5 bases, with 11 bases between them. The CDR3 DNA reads TGTGCCAGCAGCTCACAGGTCGGGGAGACCCAGTACTTC. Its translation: CASSSQVGETQYF.

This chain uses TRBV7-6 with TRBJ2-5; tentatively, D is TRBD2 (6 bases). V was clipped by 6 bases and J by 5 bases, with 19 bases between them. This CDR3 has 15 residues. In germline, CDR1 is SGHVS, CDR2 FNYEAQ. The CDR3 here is CASRPNSGFDETQYF. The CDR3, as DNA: TGTGCCAGCAGGCCGAACAGCGGGTTCGACGAGACCCAGTACTTC. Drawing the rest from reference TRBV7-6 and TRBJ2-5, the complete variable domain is GAGVSQSPRYKVTKRGQDVALRCDPISGHVSLYWYRQALGQGPEFLTYFNYEAQQDKSGLPNDRFSAERPEGSISTLTIQRTEQRDSAMYRCASRPNSGFDETQYFGPGTRLLVL.

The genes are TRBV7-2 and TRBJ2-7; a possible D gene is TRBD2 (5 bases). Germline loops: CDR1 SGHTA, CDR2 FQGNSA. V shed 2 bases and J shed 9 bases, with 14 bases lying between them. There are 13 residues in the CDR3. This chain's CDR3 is CASSLSGLVWQYF. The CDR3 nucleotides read TGTGCCAGCAGCTTATCTGGACTGGTATGGCAGTACTTC.

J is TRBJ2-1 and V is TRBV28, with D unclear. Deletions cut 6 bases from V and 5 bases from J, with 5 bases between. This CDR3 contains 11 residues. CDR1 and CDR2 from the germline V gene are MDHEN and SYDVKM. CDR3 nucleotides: TGTGCCAGCAGCCCACACAATGAGCAGTTCTTC. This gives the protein CASSPHNEQFF.

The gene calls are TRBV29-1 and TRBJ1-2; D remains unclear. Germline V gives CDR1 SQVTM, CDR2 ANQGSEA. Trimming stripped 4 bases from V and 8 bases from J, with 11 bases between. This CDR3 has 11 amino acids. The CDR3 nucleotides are TGCAGCGTTGGGCCCCCCCGCGGCTACACCTTC. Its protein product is CSVGPPRGYTF.

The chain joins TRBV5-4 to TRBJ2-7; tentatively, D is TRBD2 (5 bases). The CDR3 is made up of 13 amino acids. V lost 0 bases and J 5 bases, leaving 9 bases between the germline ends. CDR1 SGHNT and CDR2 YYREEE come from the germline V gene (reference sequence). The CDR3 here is CASSLVSVNEQYF. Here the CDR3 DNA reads TGTGCCAGCAGCTTGGTTAGCGTCAACGAGCAGTACTTC. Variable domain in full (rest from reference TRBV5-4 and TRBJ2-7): ETGVTQSPTHLIKTRGQQVTLRCSSQSGHNTVSWYQQALGQGPQFIFQYYREEENGRGNFPPRFSGLQFPNYSSELNVNALELDDSALYLCASSLVSVNEQYFGPGTRLTVT.

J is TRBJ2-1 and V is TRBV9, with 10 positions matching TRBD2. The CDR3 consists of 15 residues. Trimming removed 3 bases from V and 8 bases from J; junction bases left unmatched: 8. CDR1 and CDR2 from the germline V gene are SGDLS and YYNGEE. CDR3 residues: CASSGSGGAWDEQFF. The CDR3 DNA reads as TGTGCCAGCAGCGGCAGCGGGGGGGCCTGGGATGAGCAGTTCTTC.

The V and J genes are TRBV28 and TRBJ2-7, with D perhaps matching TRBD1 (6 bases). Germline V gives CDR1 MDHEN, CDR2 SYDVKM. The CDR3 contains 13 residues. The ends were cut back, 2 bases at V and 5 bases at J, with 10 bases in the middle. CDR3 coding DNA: TGTGCCAGCAGTTTAAACAGGGCCCACGAGCAGTACTTC. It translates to CASSLNRAHEQYF.

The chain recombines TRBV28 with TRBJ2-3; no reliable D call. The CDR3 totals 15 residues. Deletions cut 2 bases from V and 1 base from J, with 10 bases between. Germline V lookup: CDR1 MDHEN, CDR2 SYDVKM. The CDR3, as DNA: TGTGCCAGCAGTTTAGAGTGGGCTGGCACAGATACGCAGTATTTT. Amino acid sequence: CASSLEWAGTDTQYF.

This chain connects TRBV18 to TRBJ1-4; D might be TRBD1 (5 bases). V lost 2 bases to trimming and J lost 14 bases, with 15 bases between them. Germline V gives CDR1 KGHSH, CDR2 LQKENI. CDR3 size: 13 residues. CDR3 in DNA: TGTGCCAGCTCACCAGAGGTCGGGACCTTGCTGTTTTTT. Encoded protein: CASSPEVGTLLFF.

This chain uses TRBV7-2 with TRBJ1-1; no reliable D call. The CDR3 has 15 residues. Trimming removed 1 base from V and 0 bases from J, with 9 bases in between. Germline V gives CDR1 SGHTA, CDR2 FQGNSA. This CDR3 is CASSLGTGVNTEAFF. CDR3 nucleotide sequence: TGTGCCAGCAGCTTAGGGACGGGAGTGAACACTGAAGCTTTCTTT.

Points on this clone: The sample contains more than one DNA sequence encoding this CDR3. CDR3 sequence reads: CASSLQGSGANVLTF. The CDR3 region has the DNA TGTGCCAGCAGTCTTCAGGGCTCTGGGGCCAACGTCCTGACTTTC. V gene TRBV6-5 combines with J gene TRBJ2-6, with a possible D match to TRBD1 (5 bases). The CDR3 is 15 amino acids. The germline V and J ends were trimmed by 5 bases and 0 bases, with 8 bases remaining between them. Looked up from germline, CDR1 is MNHEY and CDR2 is SVGAGI.

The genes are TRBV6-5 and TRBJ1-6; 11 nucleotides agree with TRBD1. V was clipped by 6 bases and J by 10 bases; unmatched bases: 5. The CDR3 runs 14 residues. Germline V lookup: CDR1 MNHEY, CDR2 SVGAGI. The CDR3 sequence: CASRIGTGGSPLHF. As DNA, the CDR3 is TGTGCCAGCAGGATCGGGACAGGGGGATCACCCCTCCACTTT.